This T cell receptor (beta chain) was sequenced for a study of T cell responses to AZD1222 COVID-19 vaccine. Broader study findings: Donors were chiefly white British, with a greater number of females, and clonal diversity was perhaps underestimated.

Assay: immunoSEQ multiplex PCR; the TCRdb copy retains only in-frame clones and omits some. The sample shows 80,000 to 95,000 clones, roughly 90% of them seen only once. Per the germline V gene, CDR1 is PRHDT and CDR2 is FYEKMQ (reference sequence). V dropped 5 bases and J dropped 9 bases, with 11 bases sitting between them. This CDR3 spans 13 amino acids. Comment on this clone: Its specificity is not known.

The chain uses TRBV13 and TRBJ1-6; maybe TRBD1 (6 bases). The TCR was taken from an adult in good health. Sequenced material: peripheral blood, taken on day 0 of MenACWY control vaccination. Written as DNA, the CDR3 is TGTGCCAGCAGCATCACAGGGATTTCACCCCTCCACTTT. As protein: CASSITGISPLHF.